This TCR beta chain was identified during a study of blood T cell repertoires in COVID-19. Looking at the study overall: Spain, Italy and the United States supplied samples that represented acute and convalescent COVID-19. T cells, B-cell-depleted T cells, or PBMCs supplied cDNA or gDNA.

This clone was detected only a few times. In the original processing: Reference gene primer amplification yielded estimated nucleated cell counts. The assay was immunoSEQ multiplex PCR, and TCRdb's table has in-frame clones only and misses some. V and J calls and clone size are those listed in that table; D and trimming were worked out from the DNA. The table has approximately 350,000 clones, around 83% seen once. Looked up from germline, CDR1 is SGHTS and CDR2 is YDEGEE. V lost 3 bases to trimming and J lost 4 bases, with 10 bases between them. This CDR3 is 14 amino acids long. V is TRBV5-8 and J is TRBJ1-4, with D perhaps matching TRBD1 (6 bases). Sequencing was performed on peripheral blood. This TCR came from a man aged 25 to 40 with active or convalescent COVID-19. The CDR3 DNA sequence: TGTGCCAGCAGCTCGGAGGACAGTAATGAAAAACTGTTTTTT. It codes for CASSSEDSNEKLFF. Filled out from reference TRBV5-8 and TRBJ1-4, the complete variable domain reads EAGVTQSPTHLIKTRGQQATLRCSPISGHTSVYWYQQALGLGLQFLLWYDEGEERNRGNFPPRFSGRQFPNYSSELNVNALELEDSALYLCASSSEDSNEKLFFGSGTQLSVL.